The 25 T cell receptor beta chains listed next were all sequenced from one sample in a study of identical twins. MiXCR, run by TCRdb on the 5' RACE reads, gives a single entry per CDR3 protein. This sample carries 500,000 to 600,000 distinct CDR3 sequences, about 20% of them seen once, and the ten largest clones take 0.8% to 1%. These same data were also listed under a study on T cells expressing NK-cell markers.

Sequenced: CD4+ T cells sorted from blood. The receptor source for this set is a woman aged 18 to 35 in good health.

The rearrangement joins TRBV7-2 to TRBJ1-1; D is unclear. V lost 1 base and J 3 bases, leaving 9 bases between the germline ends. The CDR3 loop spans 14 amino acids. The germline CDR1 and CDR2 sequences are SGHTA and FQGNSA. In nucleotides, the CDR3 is TGTGCCAGCAGCTTAGACGGGGAGTACACTGAAGCTTTCTTT. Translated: CASSLDGEYTEAFF.

The CDR3 loop reads CATSRAYGPNYGYTF. In nucleotides, the CDR3 is TGTGCCACCAGCCGGGCCTACGGTCCTAACTATGGCTACACCTTC. The rearrangement links TRBV15 to TRBJ1-2; D remains ambiguous. The CDR3 runs 15 residues. Deletions cut 5 bases from V and 0 bases from J, with 13 bases between. Germline CDR1 and CDR2: LNHNV and YYDKDF (reference sequence).

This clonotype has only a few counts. CDR3 amino acids: CSARSGVEQYF. For the CDR3, the DNA is TGCAGTGCTAGATCCGGGGTCGAGCAGTACTTC. The rearrangement joins TRBV20-1 to TRBJ2-7; tentative D call: TRBD2 (5 bases). The germline V gene has CDR1 DFQATT and CDR2 SNEGSKA (reference sequence). The V end was cut by 2 bases, the J end by 6 bases, with 8 bases between. The CDR3 runs to 11 residues.

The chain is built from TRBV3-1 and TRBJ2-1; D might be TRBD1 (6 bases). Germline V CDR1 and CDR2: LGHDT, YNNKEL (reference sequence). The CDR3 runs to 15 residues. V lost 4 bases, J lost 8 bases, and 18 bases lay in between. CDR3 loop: CASSLLTGQIHEQFF. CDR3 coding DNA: TGTGCCAGCAGCCTTCTAACAGGACAGATCCATGAGCAGTTCTTC.

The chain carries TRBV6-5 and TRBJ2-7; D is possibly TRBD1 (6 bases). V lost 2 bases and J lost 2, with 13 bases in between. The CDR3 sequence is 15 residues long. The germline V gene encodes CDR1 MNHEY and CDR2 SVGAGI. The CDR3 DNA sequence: TGTGCCAGCAGTTACGTGACAGGAGTTCCCTACGAGCAGTACTTC. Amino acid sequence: CASSYVTGVPYEQYF.

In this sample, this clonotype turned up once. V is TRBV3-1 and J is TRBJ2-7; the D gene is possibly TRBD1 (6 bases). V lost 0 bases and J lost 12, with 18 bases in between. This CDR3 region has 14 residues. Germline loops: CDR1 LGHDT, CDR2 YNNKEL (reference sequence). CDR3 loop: CASSQDLIPGERYF. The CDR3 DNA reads TGTGCCAGCAGCCAAGACCTGATACCAGGGGAGAGGTACTTC.

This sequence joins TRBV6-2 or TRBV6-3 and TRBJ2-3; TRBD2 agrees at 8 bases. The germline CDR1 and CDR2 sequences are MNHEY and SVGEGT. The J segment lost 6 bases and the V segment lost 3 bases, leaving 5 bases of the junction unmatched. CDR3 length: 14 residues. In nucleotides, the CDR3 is TGTGCCAGCAGTTATCGGGGGGGCCGGGATACGCAGTATTTT. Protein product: CASSYRGGRDTQYF.

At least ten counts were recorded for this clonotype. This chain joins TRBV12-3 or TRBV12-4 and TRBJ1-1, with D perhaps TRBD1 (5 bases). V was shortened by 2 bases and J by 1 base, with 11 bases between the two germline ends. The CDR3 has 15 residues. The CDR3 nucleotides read TGTGCCAGCAGTTTATGGGGCAGCACGAACACTGAAGCTTTCTTT. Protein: CASSLWGSTNTEAFF.

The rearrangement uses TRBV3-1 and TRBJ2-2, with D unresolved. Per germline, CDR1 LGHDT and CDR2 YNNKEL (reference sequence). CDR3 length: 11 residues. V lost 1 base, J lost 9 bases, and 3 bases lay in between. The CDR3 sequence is CASSQARELFF. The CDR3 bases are TGTGCCAGCAGCCAAGCCCGGGAGCTGTTTTTT. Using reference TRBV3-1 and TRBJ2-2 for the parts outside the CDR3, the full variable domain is DTAVSQTPKYLVTQMGNDKSIKCEQNLGHDTMYWYKQDSKKFLKIMFSYNNKELIINETVPNRFSPKSPDKAHLNLHINSLELGDSAVYFCASSQARELFFGEGSRLTVL.

Here the CDR3 reads CASSQASGVSYEQYF. CDR3 nucleotide sequence: TGTGCCAGCAGCCAAGCCAGCGGGGTCTCCTACGAGCAGTACTTC. The chain employs TRBV3-1 and TRBJ2-7, with TRBD2 identical over 7 bases. The CDR3 runs to 15 residues. Germline CDR1 LGHDT, CDR2 YNNKEL (reference sequence). V lost 1 base and J lost 0; bases outside the gene matches: 3.

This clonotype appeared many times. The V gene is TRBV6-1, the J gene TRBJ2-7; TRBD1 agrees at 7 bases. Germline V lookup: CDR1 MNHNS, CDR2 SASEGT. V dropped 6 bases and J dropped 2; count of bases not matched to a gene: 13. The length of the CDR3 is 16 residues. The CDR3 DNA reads TGTGCCAGCAGCCCCCATTTCCGGGACAGAACCTACGAGCAGTACTTC. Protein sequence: CASSPHFRDRTYEQYF.

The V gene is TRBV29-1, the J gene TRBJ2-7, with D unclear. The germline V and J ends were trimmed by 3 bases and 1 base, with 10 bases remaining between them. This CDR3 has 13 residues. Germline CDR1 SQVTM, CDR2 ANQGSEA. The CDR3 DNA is TGCAGCGTTGACGAGATGGGATCCTACGAGCAGTACTTC. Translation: CSVDEMGSYEQYF.

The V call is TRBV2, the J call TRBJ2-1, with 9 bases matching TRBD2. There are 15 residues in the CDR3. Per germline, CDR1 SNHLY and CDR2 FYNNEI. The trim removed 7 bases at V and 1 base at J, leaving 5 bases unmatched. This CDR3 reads CASTRSGSSYNEQFF. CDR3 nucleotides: TGTGCCAGCACCCGTAGCGGGAGTTCCTACAATGAGCAGTTCTTC.

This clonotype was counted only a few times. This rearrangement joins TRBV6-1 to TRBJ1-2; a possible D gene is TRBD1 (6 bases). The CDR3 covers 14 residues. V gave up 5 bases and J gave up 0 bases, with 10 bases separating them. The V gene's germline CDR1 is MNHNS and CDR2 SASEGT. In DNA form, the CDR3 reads TGTGCCAGCAGTCGGACAGCCTCTAACTATGGCTACACCTTC. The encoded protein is CASSRTASNYGYTF.

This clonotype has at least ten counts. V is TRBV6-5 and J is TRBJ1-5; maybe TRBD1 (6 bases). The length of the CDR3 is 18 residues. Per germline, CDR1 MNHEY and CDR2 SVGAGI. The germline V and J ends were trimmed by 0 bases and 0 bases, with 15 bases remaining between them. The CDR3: CASSYSLPGENSNQPQHF. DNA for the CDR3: TGTGCCAGCAGTTACTCGTTGCCAGGGGAAAATAGCAATCAGCCCCAGCATTTT.

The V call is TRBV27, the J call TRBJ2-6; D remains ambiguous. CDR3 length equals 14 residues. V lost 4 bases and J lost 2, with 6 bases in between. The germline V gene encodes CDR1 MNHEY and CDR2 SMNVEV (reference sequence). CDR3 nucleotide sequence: TGTGCCAGCAGTTCTAGGGCTGGGGCCAACGTCCTGACTTTC. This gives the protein CASSSRAGANVLTF.

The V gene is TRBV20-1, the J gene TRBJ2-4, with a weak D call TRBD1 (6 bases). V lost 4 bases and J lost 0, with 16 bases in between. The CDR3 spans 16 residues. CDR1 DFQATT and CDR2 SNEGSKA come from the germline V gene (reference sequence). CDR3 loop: CSATRLGAGAKNIQYF. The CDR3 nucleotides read TGCAGTGCTACTAGGCTGGGGGCCGGAGCCAAAAACATTCAGTACTTC.

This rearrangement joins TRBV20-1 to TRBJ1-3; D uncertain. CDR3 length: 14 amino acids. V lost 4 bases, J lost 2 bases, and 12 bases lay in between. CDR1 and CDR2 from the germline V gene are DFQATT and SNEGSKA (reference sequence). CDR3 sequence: CSANVDIAGNTIYF. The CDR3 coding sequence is TGCAGTGCTAACGTAGACATTGCTGGAAACACCATATATTTT.

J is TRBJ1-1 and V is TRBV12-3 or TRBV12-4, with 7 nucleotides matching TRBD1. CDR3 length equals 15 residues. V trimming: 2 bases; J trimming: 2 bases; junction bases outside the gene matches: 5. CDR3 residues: CASSLSGGANTEAFF. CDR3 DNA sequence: TGTGCCAGCAGTTTATCAGGGGGGGCAAACACTGAAGCTTTCTTT.

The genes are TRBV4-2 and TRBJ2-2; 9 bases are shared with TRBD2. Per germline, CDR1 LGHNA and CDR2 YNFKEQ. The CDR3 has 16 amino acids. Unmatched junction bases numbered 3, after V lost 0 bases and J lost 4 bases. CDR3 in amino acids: CASSQDRRGGTGELFF. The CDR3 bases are TGTGCCAGCAGCCAAGATCGGCGGGGGGGCACCGGGGAGCTGTTTTTT.

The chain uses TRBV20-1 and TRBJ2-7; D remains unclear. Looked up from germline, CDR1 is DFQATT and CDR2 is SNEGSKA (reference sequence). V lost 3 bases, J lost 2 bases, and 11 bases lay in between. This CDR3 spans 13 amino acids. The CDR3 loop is CSASSDGAYEQYF. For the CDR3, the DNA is TGCAGTGCTAGTTCCGACGGAGCCTACGAGCAGTACTTC.

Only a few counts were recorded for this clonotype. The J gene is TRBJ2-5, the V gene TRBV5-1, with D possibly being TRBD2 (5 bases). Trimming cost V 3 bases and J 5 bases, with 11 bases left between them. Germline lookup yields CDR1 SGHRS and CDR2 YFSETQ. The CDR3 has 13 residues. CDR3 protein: CASSYSSSETQYF. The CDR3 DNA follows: TGCGCCAGCAGCTATTCTAGCTCTGAGACCCAGTACTTC.

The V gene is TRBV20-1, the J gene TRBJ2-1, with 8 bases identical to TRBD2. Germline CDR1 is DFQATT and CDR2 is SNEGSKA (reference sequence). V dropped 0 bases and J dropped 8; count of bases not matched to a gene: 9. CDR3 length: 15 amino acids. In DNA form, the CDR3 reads TGCAGTGCTAGAGATCCCAGCGGGGGCCGGGATGAGCAGTTCTTC. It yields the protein CSARDPSGGRDEQFF.

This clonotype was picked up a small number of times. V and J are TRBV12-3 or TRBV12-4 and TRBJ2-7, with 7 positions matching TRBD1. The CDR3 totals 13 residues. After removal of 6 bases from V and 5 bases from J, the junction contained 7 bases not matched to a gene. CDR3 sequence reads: CASSADRAHEQYF. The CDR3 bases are TGTGCCAGCAGCGCTGACAGGGCCCACGAGCAGTACTTC.

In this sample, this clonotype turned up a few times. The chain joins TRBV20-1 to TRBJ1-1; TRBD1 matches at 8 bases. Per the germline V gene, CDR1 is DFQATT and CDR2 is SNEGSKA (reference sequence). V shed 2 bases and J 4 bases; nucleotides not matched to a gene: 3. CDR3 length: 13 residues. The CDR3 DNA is TGCAGTGCTAGACGCACAGGGGGCACTGAAGCTTTCTTT. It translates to CSARRTGGTEAFF.